This T cell receptor (beta chain) was sequenced for a study of blood T cell repertoires in COVID-19. Study-wide context: The origin of the acute and convalescent COVID-19 samples was the United States, Italy and Spain.

Worth noting for this clone: Different DNA sequences within this sample yield the same CDR3.

TCRdb's table, derived via immunoSEQ multiplex PCR, lists solely in-frame clones and lacks some. The repertoire consists of 200,000 to 300,000 clones, with about nine tenths occurring once and the leading ten covering more than 0.95%. The ends lost 0 bases at V and 0 bases at J; junction bases unmatched: 1. The CDR3 runs 16 residues. Germline values: CDR1 SGHNT, CDR2 YYREEE (reference sequence). Sequenced: PBMCs or T cells enriched from blood (not recorded which). This TCR derives from a woman aged 40-49 years with acute COVID-19. The chain is built from TRBV5-4 and TRBJ2-3, with 10 bases lining up with TRBD2. The CDR3 spells CASSLGLAGSTDTQYF. The CDR3 DNA reads TGTGCCAGCAGCTTGGGACTAGCGGGTAGCACAGATACGCAGTATTTT. Combining the CDR3 with reference TRBV5-4 and TRBJ2-3 gives the whole variable domain ETGVTQSPTHLIKTRGQQVTLRCSSQSGHNTVSWYQQALGQGPQFIFQYYREEENGRGNFPPRFSGLQFPNYSSELNVNALELDDSALYLCASSLGLAGSTDTQYFGPGTRLTVL.